The 23 T cell receptor beta chains below all came from one sample that was sequenced in a study of T cell responses to AZD1222 COVID-19 vaccine. TCRdb's table, derived via immunoSEQ multiplex PCR, lists solely in-frame clones and lacks some. Among 180,000 or so clones, approximately 91% were seen once, and the ten largest hold 1.5% to 2%. The sample here was peripheral blood, taken 28 days after the second AZD1222 dose. Source of these receptors: an adult who received the AZD1222 COVID-19 vaccine.

The sample holds a few counts of this clone. The rearrangement joins TRBV27 to TRBJ1-2, with no clear D. Trimming removed 3 bases from V and 1 base from J, with 18 bases in between. CDR3 length: 17 amino acids. Per germline, CDR1 MNHEY and CDR2 SMNVEV (reference sequence). The CDR3 coding sequence is TGTGCCAGCAGTTTCCTGGGCGCCAAGGGTCTTAACTATGGCTACACCTTC. This codes for CASSFLGAKGLNYGYTF.

V usage is TRBV19 and J usage is TRBJ2-1; the match to TRBD2 covers 8 bases. The germline V gene has CDR1 LNHDA and CDR2 SQIVND (reference sequence). V lost 2 bases and J lost 8; bases outside the gene matches: 5. This CDR3 has 14 amino acids. The CDR3 here is CASSIRGGFYEQFF. The CDR3, as DNA: TGTGCCAGTAGTATACGGGGGGGCTTCTATGAGCAGTTCTTC.

This chain connects TRBV7-9 to TRBJ1-4; a weak D match, TRBD1 (5 bases). The CDR3 consists of 15 residues. V gave up 1 base and J gave up 3 bases, with 9 bases separating them. Germline CDR1 and CDR2: SEHNR and FQNEAQ (reference sequence). In DNA form, the CDR3 reads TGTGCCAGCAGCTTAGTTTCGGGGGCTAATGAAAAACTGTTTTTT. It translates to CASSLVSGANEKLFF.

The CDR3 sequence is CASALAGYTGELFF. In DNA, the CDR3 is TGTGCCAGCGCTCTAGCGGGGTACACCGGGGAGCTGTTTTTT. The chain is built from TRBV19 and TRBJ2-2; 9 bases line up with TRBD2. Looked up from germline, CDR1 is LNHDA and CDR2 is SQIVND (reference sequence). Trimming removed 9 bases from V and 3 bases from J; junction bases left unmatched: 5. This CDR3 is 14 amino acids long.

V and J are TRBV5-1 and TRBJ2-7; 9 bases agree with TRBD1. From germline, CDR1 is SGHRS and CDR2 YFSETQ. The CDR3 extends over 17 amino acids. V gave up 7 bases and J gave up 0 bases; unmatched junction bases: 14. The CDR3 sequence is CASSSGTGNPTSYEQYF. Written as DNA, the CDR3 is TGCGCCAGCTCCTCCGGGACAGGGAATCCTACCTCCTACGAGCAGTACTTC. The entire variable domain, with the rest obtained from reference TRBV5-1 and TRBJ2-7, is as follows: KAGVTQTPRYLIKTRGQQVTLSCSPISGHRSVSWYQQTPGQGLQFLFEYFSETQRNKGNFPGRFSGRQFSNSRSEMNVSTLELGDSALYLCASSSGTGNPTSYEQYFGPGTRLTVT.

This clone was picked up one time. The CDR3: CSASSGTEAFF. CDR3 DNA: TGCAGTGCTAGTTCTGGTACTGAAGCTTTCTTT. The chain joins TRBV20-1 to TRBJ1-1; D is unresolved. Trimming took 3 bases from V and 5 from J, leaving 7 bases between them. This CDR3 contains 11 residues. In germline, CDR1 is DFQATT, CDR2 SNEGSKA (reference sequence).

This sequence joins TRBV9 and TRBJ1-2; D is ambiguous. In germline, CDR1 is SGDLS, CDR2 YYNGEE. There are 13 residues in the CDR3. V was shortened by 0 bases and J by 2 bases, with 5 bases between the two germline ends. CDR3 protein: CASSVVQNYGYTF. DNA of the CDR3: TGTGCCAGCAGCGTAGTACAGAACTATGGCTACACCTTC.

The V and J genes are TRBV29-1 and TRBJ1-1; D is undetermined. The CDR3 length is 14 residues. The V and J ends lost 0 bases and 0 bases respectively, with 8 bases between them. Germline V gene sequence: CDR1 SQVTM, CDR2 ANQGSEA. The CDR3 coding sequence is TGCAGCGTTGAAGATCGGCAGATGAACACTGAAGCTTTCTTT. It is translated as CSVEDRQMNTEAFF.

The rearrangement uses TRBV11-2 and TRBJ2-7, with D uncertain. Trimming removed 0 bases from V and 2 bases from J, with 5 bases in between. The germline V gene encodes CDR1 SGHAT and CDR2 FQNNGV. The CDR3 is made up of 13 amino acids. The CDR3 DNA sequence: TGTGCCAGCAGCTTAGATAGAGCCTACGAGCAGTACTTC. Translated: CASSLDRAYEQYF.

The chain carries TRBV4-2 and TRBJ2-7; no clear D. Germline V lookup: CDR1 LGHNA, CDR2 YNFKEQ. The CDR3 loop spans 20 amino acids. V lost 0 bases to trimming and J lost 4 bases, with 28 bases between them. The CDR3 nucleotides read TGTGCCAGCAGCCAAGAACCTTACTATACAGCAGACGACCGAGCTTACGAGCAGTACTTC. Its translation: CASSQEPYYTADDRAYEQYF.

The chain carries TRBV30 and TRBJ1-1, with TRBD1 as a possible D gene (6 bases). Trimming removed 5 bases from V and 1 base from J, with 11 bases in between. CDR3 size: 13 residues. CDR1 is GTSNPN, CDR2 SVGIG, per germline (reference sequence). For the CDR3, the DNA is TGTGCCTGGGGGGGGACATCGAACACTGAAGCTTTCTTT. Protein product: CAWGGTSNTEAFF.

The V gene is TRBV10-3, the J gene TRBJ2-7; 8 positions match TRBD2. V was pared by 8 bases and J by 3 bases, with 6 bases of the junction left unmatched. CDR3 length equals 13 residues. Germline loops: CDR1 ENHRY, CDR2 SYGVKD. CDR3 sequence: CAIAKRERYEQYF. CDR3 DNA: TGTGCCATCGCAAAGCGGGAGCGCTACGAGCAGTACTTC.

The V call is TRBV12-3 or TRBV12-4, the J call TRBJ1-2; no clear D gene. This CDR3 has 11 residues. Deletions cut 5 bases from V and 4 bases from J, with 5 bases between. CDR3 DNA: TGTGCCAGCAGTCAGTTCTATGGCTACACCTTC. Translation: CASSQFYGYTF.

As for this clone: Germline is not matched at one junction end, which may reflect a read error. V is TRBV7-3 and J is TRBJ2-2; D may match TRBD1 or TRBD2 (5 bases each). The CDR3 extends over 15 amino acids. Germline assignment: CDR1 SGHTA and CDR2 FQGTGA. The CDR3 sequence: CASSLSGAPTGELFF. The CDR3 nucleotides are TGTGCCAGCAGCTTATCCGGGGCCCCCACCGGGGAGCTATTTTTT.

This clone was detected only a few times. V and J are TRBV2 and TRBJ2-6; TRBD2 agrees at 8 bases. CDR1 is SNHLY and CDR2 is FYNNEI in the germline V gene. This CDR3 is built from 17 residues. The V gene end was trimmed by 7 bases and the J gene end by 0 bases; junction bases not matched to a gene: 8. The chain's CDR3 is CASIQNGRASGANVLTF. The CDR3 coding sequence is TGTGCCAGCATACAAAACGGGAGGGCCTCTGGGGCCAACGTCCTGACTTTC. Full variable domain (remainder filled in from reference TRBV2 and TRBJ2-6): EPEVTQTPSHQVTQMGQEVILRCVPISNHLYFYWYRQILGQKVEFLVSFYNNEISEKSEIFDDQFSVERPDGSNFTLKIRSTKLEDSAMYFCASIQNGRASGANVLTFGAGSRLTVL.

This clone appeared once. This chain connects TRBV6-5 to TRBJ1-1; TRBD1 might be the D (5 bases). The CDR3 spans 13 residues. In germline, CDR1 is MNHEY, CDR2 SVGAGI. Trimming shortened V by 7 bases and J by 6 bases, and 15 bases separated the two germline ends. The DNA for the CDR3 is TGTGCCAGCACCGGGCAGGGTCTGCCTGAAGCTTTCTTT. Encoded protein: CASTGQGLPEAFF.

The gene calls are TRBV11-2 and TRBJ2-4, with D hard to call. The CDR3 extends over 12 amino acids. The germline gives CDR1 SGHAT, CDR2 FQNNGV. V lost 6 bases and J 6 bases, leaving 9 bases between the germline ends. The CDR3 DNA sequence: TGTGCCAGCAGATCCGGGCCAAACATTCAGTACTTC. It codes for CASRSGPNIQYF.

This clone has only a few counts. The chain carries TRBV4-1 and TRBJ1-6; D is perhaps TRBD1 (5 bases). The V end lost 1 base, the J end lost 8 bases, and 18 bases lay between the germline ends. This CDR3 spans 17 amino acids. CDR1 and CDR2 (germline): MGHRA, YSYEKL. In nucleotides, the CDR3 is TGCGCCAGCAGCCAAGTGGGCCGGGGGACGGATCATTCACCCCTCCACTTT. Translation gives CASSQVGRGTDHSPLHF.

This clone has a single count. The chain has TRBV14 and TRBJ2-2, with a weak D call TRBD1 (6 bases). V was trimmed by 4 bases and J by 6 bases, leaving 12 bases between them. The CDR3 is 14 residues long. Germline-derived CDR1 and CDR2 are SGHDN and FVKESK. The chain's CDR3 is CASSLSGAAGELFF. The CDR3 DNA is TGTGCCAGCAGCCTTTCAGGGGCGGCCGGGGAGCTGTTTTTT.

Here the CDR3 DNA reads TGTGCCAGCAGTGGAGAGGCCTTGGGCAATCAGCCCCAGCATTTT. Residues: CASSGEALGNQPQHF. The chain uses TRBV2 and TRBJ1-5; D gene ambiguous. CDR3 length equals 15 residues. Trimming took off 4 bases at V and 2 bases at J, with 12 bases between the two ends. Germline CDR1 is SNHLY and CDR2 is FYNNEI.

This rearrangement joins TRBV7-8 to TRBJ2-1; 10 bases line up with TRBD1. CDR3 length: 16 residues. V gave up 5 bases and J gave up 5 bases; unmatched junction bases: 9. Germline CDR1 SGHVS, CDR2 FQNEAQ. CDR3 sequence (DNA): TGTGCCAGCAGCATCCGGGACAGGGGAATTCACAATGAGCAGTTCTTC. It encodes CASSIRDRGIHNEQFF.

CDR3 loop: CSVEERLESYNEQFF. CDR3 nucleotides: TGCAGCGTTGAAGAGAGGCTAGAGTCCTACAATGAGCAGTTCTTC. This chain connects TRBV29-1 to TRBJ2-1; D is undetermined. CDR1 is SQVTM and CDR2 is ANQGSEA in the germline V gene. The CDR3 length is 15 residues. V lost 0 bases, J lost 1 base, and 10 bases lay in between.

The chain uses TRBV13 and TRBJ2-3; no clear D. V was cut by 5 bases and J by 5 bases, with 14 bases left in between. The length of the CDR3 is 14 residues. Germline values: CDR1 PRHDT, CDR2 FYEKMQ (reference sequence). The CDR3 is CASSPGWFGDTQYF. CDR3 DNA: TGTGCCAGCAGCCCAGGCTGGTTCGGAGATACGCAGTATTTT.